This T cell receptor beta chain is drawn from a study of blood T cell repertoires in COVID-19. About the research overall: Italy, Spain and the United States were the sources of the convalescent and acute COVID-19 samples.

Per the germline V gene, CDR1 is LGHNA and CDR2 is YNFKEQ. CDR3 size: 18 residues. Trimming took 0 bases from V and 1 from J; bases not matched to a gene: 4. Original data processing: The authors estimated nucleated cell counts from reference gene primer amplification. Generated by immunoSEQ multiplex PCR, the TCRdb table keeps only in-frame clones and is missing some. V, J and clone size are taken as reported in that table, and D and trimming were inferred from the DNA itself. The repertoire holds under 95,000 clones, with around 86% as singletons. This sequence joins TRBV4-2 and TRBJ2-1, with 12 bases matching TRBD2. This TCR was recovered from an elderly woman with acute or convalescent COVID-19. Sequenced input: peripheral blood. The CDR3 sequence is CASSQEWLAGGSYNEQFF. The DNA for the CDR3 is TGTGCCAGCAGCCAAGAATGGCTAGCGGGGGGGTCCTACAATGAGCAGTTCTTC.